Sequencing of this T cell receptor (beta chain) was carried out in a study of CD8 T cells in ankylosing spondylitis. This clonotype was recorded a few times. CDR1 ENHRY and CDR2 SYGVKD come from the germline V gene. This CDR3 is 12 amino acids long. Trimming shortened V by 10 bases and J by 2 bases, and 11 bases separated the two germline ends. One entry per CDR3 protein results from TCRdb running MiXCR on the 5' RACE reads. The repertoire has around 250,000 distinct CDR3 sequences, 18% of them found once; the top ten carry roughly a third. Sequenced input: blood, either unsorted or a sorted T cell fraction (not recorded which). The clonotype comes from a male donor with ankylosing spondylitis or in good health (not recorded which). The chain carries TRBV10-3 and TRBJ1-2; tentative D call: TRBD1 (6 bases). CDR3 nucleotide sequence: TGTGCCACCCTAGGACAGAACTATGGCTACACCTTC. Amino acids: CATLGQNYGYTF.